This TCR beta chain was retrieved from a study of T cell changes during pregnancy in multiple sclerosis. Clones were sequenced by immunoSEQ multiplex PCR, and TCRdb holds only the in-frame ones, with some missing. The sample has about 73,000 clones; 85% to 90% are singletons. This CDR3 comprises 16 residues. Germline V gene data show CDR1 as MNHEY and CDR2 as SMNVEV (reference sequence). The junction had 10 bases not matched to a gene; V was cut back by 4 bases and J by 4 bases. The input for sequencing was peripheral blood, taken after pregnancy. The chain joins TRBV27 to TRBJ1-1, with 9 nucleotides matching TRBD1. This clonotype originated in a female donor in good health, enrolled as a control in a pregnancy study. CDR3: CASSSSPGTGSTEAFF. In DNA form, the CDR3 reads TGTGCCAGCAGTTCCAGTCCCGGGACAGGGAGCACTGAAGCTTTCTTT.